This is a list of T cell receptor beta chains from one sample in a study of blood T cell repertoires in COVID-19. Repertoires were generated with immunoSEQ multiplex PCR, while TCRdb's copy carries only in-frame clones and drops some. The sample has a few hundred thousand clones, more than 70% seen once. Sequencing used PBMCs or T cells enriched from blood (not recorded which). Every receptor here comes from a man aged 35-49 years in a cohort exposed to, infected with or recovered from COVID-19 (not recorded which). Both conserved end residues are part of each CDR3. A D gene is named only where the DNA matches it firmly. For some rows the clone size is stated as once, few or many, or as a class when expanded; others skip it.

TGTGCCAGCAGCTCTGGAGCCTACGAGCAGTACTTC,CASSSGAYEQYF,NA,TRBV12-3/TRBV12-4,TRBJ2-7,NA
TGTGCCAGCAGCGTCGGAGGGCTCAACTACGAGCAGTACTTC,CASSVGGLNYEQYF,NA,TRBV9,TRBJ2-7,NA
TGTGCCAGCAGCCAAGGGACTAGCGGGAGGAACCCCTACGAGCAGTACTTC,CASSQGTSGRNPYEQYF,TRBD2,TRBV4-2,TRBJ2-7,NA
TGTGCCAGCAGGGAACAGAACCCCTATGGCTACACCTTC,CASREQNPYGYTF,NA,TRBV28,TRBJ1-2,NA
TGTGCCAGCAGTGAAGCGAAACGGGCGAACACCGGGGAGCTGTTTTTT,CASSEAKRANTGELFF,NA,TRBV25-1,TRBJ2-2,NA
TGTGCCAGCAGTGAAGTTGTGCGTCCAGATACGCAGTATTTT,CASSEVVRPDTQYF,NA,TRBV6-1,TRBJ2-3,few
TGCGCCAGCAGCCCCGAAGCGGGGGTGAAATCCTACGAGCAGTACTTC,CASSPEAGVKSYEQYF,TRBD2,TRBV5-1,TRBJ2-7,NA
TGTGCCAGCAGTTTATCGGTCTACTCTGGGGCCAACGTCCTGACTTTC,CASSLSVYSGANVLTF,NA,TRBV27,TRBJ2-6,NA
TGTGCCAGCGGTTCCGGGGGGCAATATGGCTACACCTTC,CASGSGGQYGYTF,NA,TRBV5-4,TRBJ1-2,NA
TGCGCCAGCAGCTTACAGGACGGCACAGATACGCAGTATTTT,CASSLQDGTDTQYF,NA,TRBV5-1,TRBJ2-3,NA
TGTGCCAGTAGTATCGTCCAGTACAATGAGCAGTTCTTC,CASSIVQYNEQFF,NA,TRBV19,TRBJ2-1,NA
TGTGCCAGTAGTGGGAGAATTGGAGGAAACACCATATATTTT,CASSGRIGGNTIYF,NA,TRBV19,TRBJ1-3,NA
TGTGCCAGCAGCCTATTACAGGGGACCGCGGCTAACACTGAAGCTTTCTTT,CASSLLQGTAANTEAFF,TRBD1,TRBV7-8,TRBJ1-1,NA
TGTGCCAGCAGCTCGGGACTTCCAGATACGCAGTATTTT,CASSSGLPDTQYF,NA,TRBV7-3,TRBJ2-3,NA
TGTGCCTGGGCGTACGCTAGGAATCAGCCCCAGCATTTT,CAWAYARNQPQHF,NA,TRBV30,TRBJ1-5,NA
TGTGCTAGTGGTTTGGTTGCCCTGGGGAGGCAGGGTAGGAACACTGAAGCTTTCTTT,CASGLVALGRQGRNTEAFF,NA,TRBV12-5,TRBJ1-1,NA
TGTGCCAGCAGCCACGACATTTCCAGCGAGCAGTACTTC,CASSHDISSEQYF,NA,TRBV3-1/TRBV3-2,TRBJ2-7,NA
TGTGCCACCAGTGATTTGGGCAGGGAAGAGACCCAGTACTTC,CATSDLGREETQYF,NA,TRBV24-1,TRBJ2-5,NA
TGTGCCAGCAGCCCAGGACTAGCGGCGGCCGGGGAGCTGTTTTTT,CASSPGLAAAGELFF,TRBD2,TRBV4-2,TRBJ2-2,NA
TGTGCCAGTAGCTCCGGGACAGTTCATCAGCCCCAGCATTTT,CASSSGTVHQPQHF,TRBD1,TRBV19,TRBJ1-5,NA
TGTGCCTGGAGAGATACAAGGAACACCGGGGAGCTGTTTTTT,CAWRDTRNTGELFF,NA,TRBV30,TRBJ2-2,NA
TGTGCCAGCAGAGGGCTAGCGGGAGGGGCAGAGACCCAGTACTTC,CASRGLAGGAETQYF,TRBD2,TRBV2,TRBJ2-5,NA
TGTGCCAGCAGCTTCGTAGCGGGAGTTACCGGGGAGCTGTTTTTT,CASSFVAGVTGELFF,TRBD2,TRBV7-9,TRBJ2-2,NA
TGTGCCAGCAGTGATTTTGGACAGGGTCATCAGCCCCAGCATTTT,CASSDFGQGHQPQHF,TRBD1,TRBV6-1,TRBJ1-5,NA
TGTGCCAGCAGCTTCCTCCCAGGGGGACGGGGCACTGAAGCTTTCTTT,CASSFLPGGRGTEAFF,TRBD1,TRBV11-2,TRBJ1-1,NA
TGTGCCAGCAGTGAACAGGCCTACGAGCAGTACTTC,CASSEQAYEQYF,NA,TRBV2,TRBJ2-7,NA
TGTGCCAGCAGAAAGAGGGATACGCAGTATTTT,CASRKRDTQYF,NA,TRBV6-5,TRBJ2-3,NA
TGCGCCAGCAGCCATTTAGCCGGGGAGCTGTTTTTT,CASSHLAGELFF,NA,TRBV4-1,TRBJ2-2,NA
TGTGCCAGCATCCGGACACAGAACCGCTATGGCTACACCTTC,CASIRTQNRYGYTF,NA,TRBV2,TRBJ1-2,few
TGCGCCAGCGGACAGGGGGCGATCCTGAACACTGAAGCTTTCTTT,CASGQGAILNTEAFF,TRBD1,TRBV10-2,TRBJ1-1,NA
TGTGCCAGCAGCCAAGTCAGGGGCGGAATTGAAAAACTGTTTTTT,CASSQVRGGIEKLFF,NA,TRBV14,TRBJ1-4,NA
TGTGCCAGCTCACCCATTGGCGGGAACAGTTACAATGAGCAGTTCTTC,CASSPIGGNSYNEQFF,NA,TRBV18,TRBJ2-1,NA
TGTGCCAGCAGCCGGGACAGGGGGCCCTACAATGAGCAGTTCTTC,CASSRDRGPYNEQFF,TRBD1,TRBV7-7,TRBJ2-1,NA
TGTGCCACGGAGACGGGAGCTAACTATGGCTACACCTTC,CATETGANYGYTF,NA,TRBV10-3,TRBJ1-2,few
TGTGCCAGCAGCCCCAATAAAAAGCAGGGGGCGCGCGAGCAGTACTTC,CASSPNKKQGAREQYF,TRBD1,TRBV5-4,TRBJ2-7,NA